A selection of T cell receptor beta chains follows, all from one sample in a study of T cell responses to AZD1222 COVID-19 vaccine. Assay used: immunoSEQ multiplex PCR; TCRdb lists only in-frame clones, some missing. Here the sample spans about 100,000 clones, 90% being singletons. The sequenced sample was peripheral blood, obtained on day 0 of AZD1222 vaccination. These receptors were taken from an adult in good health. Both conserved end residues are part of each CDR3. The D gene is left open where the match is weak. Clone size is stated in some rows and not others, as once, few, many or a class when expanded.

cdr3_aa cdr3_nt cdr3_length v_call d_call j_call clone_size
CASSSLTSGGGYQETQYF TGTGCCAGCAGCTCCTTGACTAGCGGGGGCGGATATCAAGAGACCCAGTACTTC 18 TRBV7-9 TRBD2 TRBJ2-5 -
CAISEGQAGELFF TGTGCCATCAGTGAGGGACAGGCCGGGGAGCTGTTTTTT 13 TRBV10-3 TRBD1 TRBJ2-2 -
CASSTSGTFLTYEQYF TGTGCCAGCAGCACCTCCGGGACATTTCTTACCTACGAGCAGTACTTC 16 TRBV9 - TRBJ2-7 -
CASSLVGGQETQYF TGTGCCAGCAGCTTAGTTGGAGGCCAAGAGACCCAGTACTTC 14 TRBV11-1 - TRBJ2-5 -
CAITVNTEAFF TGTGCCATCACTGTGAACACTGAAGCTTTCTTT 11 TRBV10-3 - TRBJ1-1 -
CAWSRPGDYNYGYTF TGTGCCTGGAGTCGACCCGGGGACTATAACTATGGCTACACCTTC 15 TRBV30 - TRBJ1-2 -
CASSYETVSYRIEKLFF TGTGCCAGCAGTTACGAGACGGTTTCCTATCGGATCGAAAAACTGTTTTTT 17 TRBV28 - TRBJ1-4 -
CASVNPSSTDTQYF TGTGCCAGCGTTAACCCTTCTAGCACAGATACGCAGTATTTT 14 TRBV5-5 - TRBJ2-3 -
CASSHGTTGAGGTEAFF TGTGCCAGCAGCCATGGAACTACAGGGGCGGGAGGCACTGAAGCTTTCTTT 17 TRBV14 TRBD1 TRBJ1-1 -
CASSLAQLRGGELFF TGTGCCAGCAGCTTGGCTCAGTTGAGAGGCGGGGAGCTGTTTTTT 15 TRBV5-4 - TRBJ2-2 -
CASSSGGGTGELFF TGTGCCAGCAGTTCCGGGGGGGGCACCGGGGAGCTGTTTTTT 14 TRBV2 TRBD2 TRBJ2-2 once
CASSVGTSGGAQETQYF TGTGCCAGCAGCGTAGGGACTAGCGGGGGGGCACAAGAGACCCAGTACTTC 17 TRBV9 TRBD2 TRBJ2-5 -
CACPVRANYGYTF TGTGCCTGTCCGGTTCGGGCCAACTATGGCTACACCTTC 13 TRBV30 - TRBJ1-2 -
CASSYSRSSYEQYF TGTGCCAGCAGCTATTCTAGGAGCTCCTACGAGCAGTACTTC 14 TRBV7-2 - TRBJ2-7 -
CASSMAVQETQYF TGTGCCAGCAGTATGGCAGTCCAAGAGACCCAGTACTTC 13 TRBV6-5 - TRBJ2-5 -
CASGSGNNSPLHF TGTGCCAGTGGGTCCGGAAATAATTCACCCCTCCACTTT 13 TRBV6-5 - TRBJ1-6 -
CASSLRQDGYTF TGTGCCAGCAGTTTGCGACAGGATGGCTACACCTTC 12 TRBV28 - TRBJ1-2 -
CASSAAHFGTDTQYF TGCGCCAGCAGCGCTGCGCACTTTGGCACAGATACGCAGTATTTT 15 TRBV5-1 - TRBJ2-3 -
CASSLAVSRNTEAFF TGCGCCAGCAGCTTGGCGGTCAGTAGGAACACTGAAGCTTTCTTT 15 TRBV5-1 - TRBJ1-1 -
CASSVVTGNTEAFF TGTGCCAGCAGCGTCGTCACAGGGAACACTGAAGCTTTCTTT 14 TRBV9 - TRBJ1-1 -
CASSPGTSNTEAFF TGTGCCAGCAGTCCCGGGACATCTAACACTGAAGCTTTCTTT 14 TRBV5-4 - TRBJ1-1 -
CASSLGGGDVHTEAFF TGTGCCAGCAGCTTGGGCGGAGGGGATGTCCACACTGAAGCTTTCTTT 16 TRBV5-4 - TRBJ1-1 once
CASSQGQGVNSPLHF TGTGCCAGCAGCCAAGGGCAGGGGGTAAATTCACCCCTCCACTTT 15 TRBV4-2 TRBD1 TRBJ1-6 -
CASSSSHLGYTF TGTGCCAGCAGTTCCTCTCACTTGGGCTACACCTTC 12 TRBV12-3/TRBV12-4 - TRBJ1-2 -
CASSLGRGPGGEQFF TGTGCCAGCAGCCTGGGCCGGGGGCCCGGCGGTGAGCAGTTCTTC 15 TRBV3-1/TRBV3-2 - TRBJ2-1 -
CASSVGVGTVGYEQYF TGTGCCAGTAGTGTGGGGGTCGGGACAGTCGGATACGAGCAGTACTTC 16 TRBV19 TRBD1 TRBJ2-7 -
CASRADRASEQFF TGTGCCAGTAGAGCCGACAGGGCTTCTGAGCAGTTCTTC 13 TRBV19 TRBD1 TRBJ2-1 -
CASSQAVGQGVSYEQYF TGCGCCAGCAGCCAAGCGGTAGGGCAGGGGGTCTCCTACGAGCAGTACTTC 17 TRBV4-1 TRBD1 TRBJ2-7 -
CASSYSYTSGNTIYF TGTGCCAGCAGTTACTCGTACACCTCTGGAAACACCATATATTTT 15 TRBV6-6 - TRBJ1-3 -